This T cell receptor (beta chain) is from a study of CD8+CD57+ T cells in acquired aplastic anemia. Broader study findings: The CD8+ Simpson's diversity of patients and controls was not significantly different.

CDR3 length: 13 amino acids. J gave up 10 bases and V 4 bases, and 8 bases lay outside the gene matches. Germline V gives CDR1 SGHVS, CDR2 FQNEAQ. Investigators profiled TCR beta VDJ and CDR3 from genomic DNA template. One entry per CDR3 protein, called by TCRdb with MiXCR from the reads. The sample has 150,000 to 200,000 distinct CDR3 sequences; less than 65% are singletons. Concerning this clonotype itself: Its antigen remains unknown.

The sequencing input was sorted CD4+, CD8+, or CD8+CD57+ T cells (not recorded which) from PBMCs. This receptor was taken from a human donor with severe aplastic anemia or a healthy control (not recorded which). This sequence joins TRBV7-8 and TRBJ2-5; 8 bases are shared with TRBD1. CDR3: CASSYPTGEVQYF. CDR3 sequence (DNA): TGTGCCAGCAGCTACCCGACAGGGGAGGTCCAGTACTTC.